The TCR beta chain described here comes from a study of Graves' ophthalmopathy and Graves' hyperthyroidism. On the study more broadly: No treatment had been given when peripheral blood was collected at initial diagnosis.

Ophthalmopathy absent within 18 months of follow-up marked hyperthyroidism as stable. Hyperthyroidism patients were newly diagnosed, ill under 2 months, and aged 18 to 65 years. Clinical symptoms, serum thyroxine, TRAb, thyroid ultrasound and orbital computed tomography were relied on for diagnosis. This clonotype was seen only a few times. This CDR3 has 14 residues. Trimming took 6 bases from V and 6 from J, leaving 12 bases between them. Amplification from RNA transcripts yielded the TCR beta CDR3 regions. Second-round multiplex PCR came after a first-round RT-PCR that employed HTBI primers. TCRdb reprocessed the multiplex PCR reads via MiXCR and lists one record per CDR3 protein. Of about 420,000 distinct CDR3 sequences in the sample, approximately 21% were seen once.

The V and J genes are TRBV12-3 or TRBV12-4 and TRBJ1-6; maybe TRBD1 (5 bases). This clonotype was sampled from a woman aged 18-29 years with stable Graves' hyperthyroidism. Sequenced sample: peripheral blood. The CDR3 loop reads CASSPGRINSPLHF. The CDR3 DNA reads TGTGCCAGCAGCCCGGGACGGATTAATTCACCCCTCCACTTT.